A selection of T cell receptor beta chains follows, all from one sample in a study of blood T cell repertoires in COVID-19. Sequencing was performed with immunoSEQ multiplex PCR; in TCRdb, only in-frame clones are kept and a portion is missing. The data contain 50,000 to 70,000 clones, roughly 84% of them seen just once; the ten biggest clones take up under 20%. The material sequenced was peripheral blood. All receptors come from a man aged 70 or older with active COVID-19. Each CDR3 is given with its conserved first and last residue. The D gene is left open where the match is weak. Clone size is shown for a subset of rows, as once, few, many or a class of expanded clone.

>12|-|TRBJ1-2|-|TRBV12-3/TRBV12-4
CASSVQGRSYTF
TGTGCCAGCAGTGTACAGGGACGGAGCTACACCTTC
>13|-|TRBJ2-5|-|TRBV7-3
CASSLSREKTQYF
TGTGCCAGCAGCTTATCACGGGAAAAGACCCAGTACTTC
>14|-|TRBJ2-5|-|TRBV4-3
CASSQGSGEETQYF
TGCGCCAGCAGCCAAGGCTCAGGGGAAGAGACCCAGTACTTC
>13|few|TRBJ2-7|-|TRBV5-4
CASSTDRSYEQYF
TGTGCCAGCAGTACTGACAGGTCCTACGAGCAGTACTTC
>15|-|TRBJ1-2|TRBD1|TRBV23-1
CASSQSRQGPYGYTF
TGCGCCAGCAGTCAATCGAGACAGGGACCCTATGGCTACACCTTC
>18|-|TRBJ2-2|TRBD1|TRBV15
CATSREGQGEGNTGELFF
TGTGCCACCAGCAGAGAGGGACAGGGGGAGGGGAACACCGGGGAGCTGTTTTTT
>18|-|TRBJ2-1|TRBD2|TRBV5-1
CASTPPLGLAGGYNEQFF
TGCGCCAGCACCCCCCCCCTCGGACTAGCGGGAGGGTACAATGAGCAGTTCTTC
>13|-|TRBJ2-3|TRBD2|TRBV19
CATSGRAADTQYF
TGTGCCACCAGCGGGAGGGCGGCAGATACGCAGTATTTT
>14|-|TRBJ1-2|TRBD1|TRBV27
CASSARQGADGYTF
TGTGCCAGCAGTGCCCGACAGGGCGCGGATGGCTACACCTTC
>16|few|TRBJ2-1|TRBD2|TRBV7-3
CASSQSTSGSLGEQFF
TGTGCCAGCAGCCAATCGACTAGCGGGAGTTTGGGTGAGCAGTTCTTC
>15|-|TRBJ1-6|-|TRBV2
CAIRTRTEYNSPLHF
TGTGCCATTCGGACCAGGACAGAATATAATTCACCCCTCCACTTT
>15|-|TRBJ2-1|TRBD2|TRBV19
CASSIRLAGVNEQFF
TGTGCCAGTAGTATAAGACTAGCGGGAGTCAATGAGCAGTTCTTC
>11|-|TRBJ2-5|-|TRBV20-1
CSATKEETQYF
TGCAGTGCTACCAAGGAGGAGACCCAGTACTTC
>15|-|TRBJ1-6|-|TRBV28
CASSTRVDGHSPLHF
TGTGCCAGCAGTACCAGGGTTGATGGACATTCACCCCTCCACTTT
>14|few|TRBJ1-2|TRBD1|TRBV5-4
CASSPGTGSGGYTF
TGTGCCAGCAGCCCCGGGACAGGGTCAGGTGGCTACACCTTC
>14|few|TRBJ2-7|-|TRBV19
CASSPALTAYEQYF
TGTGCCAGTAGTCCCGCCCTGACAGCCTACGAGCAGTACTTC
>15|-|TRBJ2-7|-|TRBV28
CASSLSRQPIPEQYF
TGTGCCAGCAGTTTGTCGAGACAGCCTATCCCCGAGCAGTACTTC
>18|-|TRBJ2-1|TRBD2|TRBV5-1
CASSPGTSGARSYNEQFF
TGCGCCAGCAGCCCAGGGACTAGCGGGGCCCGCTCCTACAATGAGCAGTTCTTC
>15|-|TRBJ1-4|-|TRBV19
CASSPGQRTNEKLFF
TGTGCCAGTAGCCCAGGACAGAGAACTAATGAAAAACTGTTTTTT
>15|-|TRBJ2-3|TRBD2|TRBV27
CATQPRSGTTDTQYF
TGTGCCACCCAACCCCGTAGCGGGACCACAGATACGCAGTATTTT
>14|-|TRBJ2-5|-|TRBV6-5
CASSRIATQETQYF
TGTGCCAGCAGTCGGATAGCGACCCAAGAGACCCAGTACTTC
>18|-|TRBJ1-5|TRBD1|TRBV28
CASSLSWDRGLGNQPQHF
TGTGCCAGCAGTTTATCCTGGGACAGGGGGCTTGGCAATCAGCCCCAGCATTTT
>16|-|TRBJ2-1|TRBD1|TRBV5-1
CASSLNTGGRANEQFF
TGCGCCAGCAGCTTAAATACAGGGGGGAGAGCCAATGAGCAGTTCTTC
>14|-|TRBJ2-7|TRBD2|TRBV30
CAWSVRAGEGEQYF
TGTGCCTGGAGTGTGCGAGCGGGAGAGGGTGAGCAGTACTTC
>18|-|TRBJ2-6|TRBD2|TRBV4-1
CASSTVGGRVSGANVLTF
TGCGCCAGCAGCACAGTGGGGGGGAGAGTTAGTGGGGCCAACGTCCTGACTTTC
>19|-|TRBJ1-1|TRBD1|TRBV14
CASSQRIRTGTGPDTEAFF
TGTGCCAGCAGCCAAAGAATCCGAACCGGGACAGGGCCCGACACTGAAGCTTTCTTT
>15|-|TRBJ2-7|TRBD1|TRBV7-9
CASSYRDRGSYEQYF
TGTGCCAGCAGTTACCGGGACAGGGGGTCCTACGAGCAGTACTTC
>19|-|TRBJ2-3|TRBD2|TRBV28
CASCRDFSGRAEGTDTQYF
TGTGCCAGCTGCCGGGACTTTAGCGGGAGGGCCGAAGGCACAGATACGCAGTATTTT
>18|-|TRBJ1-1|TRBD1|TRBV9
CASSVVFRGQGAMNEAFF
TGTGCCAGCAGCGTAGTATTTAGGGGCCAGGGGGCGATGAATGAAGCTTTCTTT
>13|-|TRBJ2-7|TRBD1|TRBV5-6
CASSSGTAYEQYF
TGTGCCAGCAGCTCCGGGACAGCCTACGAGCAGTACTTC
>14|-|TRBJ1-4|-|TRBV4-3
CASSQVKGLVKLFF
TGCGCCAGCAGCCAAGTAAAGGGACTAGTAAAACTGTTTTTT
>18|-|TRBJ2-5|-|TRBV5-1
CASSLAGTGTGSVGTQYF
TGCGCCAGCAGCTTGGCCGGTACCGGGACTGGCTCGGTTGGGACCCAGTACTTC
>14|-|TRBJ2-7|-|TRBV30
CASTAVGRDHEQYF
TGTGCCTCAACCGCCGTGGGCAGGGATCACGAGCAGTACTTC
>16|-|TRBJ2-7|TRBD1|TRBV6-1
CASSELGQGYPGEQYF
TGTGCCAGCAGTGAATTAGGACAGGGCTATCCAGGCGAGCAGTACTTC
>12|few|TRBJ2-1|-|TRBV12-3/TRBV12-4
CASSFMRDEQFF
TGTGCCAGCAGTTTCATGCGCGATGAGCAGTTCTTC
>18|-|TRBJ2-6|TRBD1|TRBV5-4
CASSLGQGQRSGANVLTF
TGTGCCAGCAGCTTGGGACAGGGTCAAAGATCCGGGGCCAACGTCCTGACTTTC
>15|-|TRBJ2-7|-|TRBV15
CATSRGGFNSYEQYF
TGTGCCACCAGCAGAGGAGGATTTAACTCCTACGAGCAGTACTTC
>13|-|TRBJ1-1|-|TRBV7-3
CASSLSVNTEAFF
TGTGCCAGCAGCTTATCAGTGAACACTGAAGCTTTCTTT
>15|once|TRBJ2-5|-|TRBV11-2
CASSLGDGEQETQYF
TGTGCCAGCAGCTTAGGGGATGGGGAGCAAGAGACCCAGTACTTC
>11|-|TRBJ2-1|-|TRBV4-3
CASSRGSEQFF
TGCGCCAGCAGCCGAGGGTCCGAGCAGTTCTTC
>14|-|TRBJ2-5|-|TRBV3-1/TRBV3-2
CASSQGQADRTQYF
TGTGCCAGCAGCCAAGGGCAGGCCGACCGTACCCAGTACTTC
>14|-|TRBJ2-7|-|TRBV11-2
CASSLAQISYEQYF
TGTGCCAGCAGCTTAGCCCAGATTTCCTACGAGCAGTACTTC
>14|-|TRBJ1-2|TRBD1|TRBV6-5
CASIPGQGKYGYTF
TGTGCCAGCATCCCGGGACAGGGAAAGTACGGCTACACCTTC
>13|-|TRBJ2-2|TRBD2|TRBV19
CATLAGAAGELFF
TGTGCCACACTAGCGGGAGCTGCCGGGGAGCTGTTTTTT
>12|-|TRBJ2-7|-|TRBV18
CASSPGRNEQYF
TGTGCCAGCTCACCAGGGAGGAACGAGCAGTACTTC